The 17 T cell receptor beta chains below come from one sample, sequenced in a study of blood T cell repertoires in COVID-19. Profiling relied on immunoSEQ multiplex PCR, and the TCRdb table lists in-frame clones only, not all of them. The sample contains about 130,000 clones, about 86% of which appear only once. Sequencing was carried out using peripheral blood. The receptor set was obtained from a woman over 75 with acute or convalescent COVID-19.

The CDR3 nucleotides are TGTGCCAGCAGCATAATGAGCACAGATACGCAGTATTTT. Translating it yields CASSIMSTDTQYF. The genes are TRBV3-1 (or the pseudogene TRBV3-2) and TRBJ2-3, with D unclear. The CDR3 runs 13 residues. The V gene's germline CDR1 is LGHDT and CDR2 YNNKEL (reference sequence). Trimming cost V 5 bases and J 0 bases, with 6 bases left between them.

This rearrangement joins TRBV5-1 to TRBJ1-1; 7 bases map to TRBD1. CDR3 size: 15 residues. V was pared by 6 bases and J by 0 bases, with 8 bases of the junction left unmatched. Germline V lookup: CDR1 SGHRS, CDR2 YFSETQ. CDR3 amino acids: CASKLAGQLNTEAFF. For the CDR3, the DNA is TGCGCCAGCAAACTGGCGGGACAGCTGAACACTGAAGCTTTCTTT.

The gene calls are TRBV2 and TRBJ1-6; no definite D call. Germline V CDR1 and CDR2: SNHLY, FYNNEI. The V end lost 11 bases, the J end lost 3 bases, and 14 bases lay between the germline ends. The CDR3 is 14 amino acids. The CDR3 DNA reads as TGTGCCGCTTGGAACAGAATCTATAATTCACCCCTCCACTTT. Its translation: CAAWNRIYNSPLHF.

CDR3: CASSESGGTDTQYF. DNA of the CDR3: TGTGCCAGCAGTGAGTCAGGGGGAACAGATACGCAGTATTTT. V and J are TRBV2 and TRBJ2-3; 7 bases fit TRBD1. CDR1 is SNHLY and CDR2 is FYNNEI in the germline V gene. The CDR3 extends over 14 amino acids. The V and J ends lost 3 bases and 3 bases, in that order; junction bases with no gene match: 3.

V is TRBV20-1 and J is TRBJ2-3, with D possibly TRBD1 on 5 matching bases. The CDR3 runs to 13 residues. V lost 3 bases and J 6 bases, leaving 13 bases between the germline ends. Germline CDR1 reads DFQATT; CDR2 reads SNEGSKA (reference sequence). The CDR3 sequence is CSASAGNRDTQYF. The CDR3 region has the DNA TGCAGTGCTAGTGCAGGGAATAGGGATACGCAGTATTTT.

The CDR3 protein is CASSHLVRANEKLFF. The CDR3 DNA reads as TGTGCCAGCAGCCATCTAGTCAGAGCTAATGAAAAACTGTTTTTT. J is TRBJ1-4 and V is TRBV7-8; unclear D gene. The germline V and J ends were trimmed by 5 bases and 3 bases, with 13 bases remaining between them. The CDR3 is 15 amino acids. Germline lookup yields CDR1 SGHVS and CDR2 FQNEAQ.

This chain connects TRBV19 to TRBJ2-7, with 12 bases matching TRBD1. V was pared by 5 bases and J by 4 bases, with 9 bases of the junction left unmatched. Germline V gene data show CDR1 as LNHDA and CDR2 as SQIVND (reference sequence). The CDR3 is 16 residues long. The CDR3 here is CASSPRPGQGAYEQYF. In nucleotides, the CDR3 is TGTGCCAGTAGTCCCCGACCGGGACAGGGGGCATACGAGCAGTACTTC.

J is TRBJ2-5 and V is TRBV19; possibly TRBD2 for D (5 bases). V dropped 4 bases and J dropped 5 bases, with 20 bases sitting between them. Germline lookup yields CDR1 LNHDA and CDR2 SQIVND (reference sequence). The CDR3 is made up of 16 amino acids. The CDR3 nucleotides are TGTGCCAGTAGTACCTCTCGGAAAGGCGGCGGGGAGACCCAGTACTTC. The encoded protein is CASSTSRKGGGETQYF.

The chain links TRBV2 to TRBJ2-3; 9 bases are shared with TRBD2. The CDR3 runs to 15 residues. Germline CDR1 reads SNHLY; CDR2 reads FYNNEI. The V gene end was trimmed by 3 bases and the J gene end by 8 bases; junction bases not matched to a gene: 9. The CDR3 nucleotides are TGTGCCAGCAGTGACTGGGCGGGGGGGCCCGTTACGCAGTATTTT. Translation gives CASSDWAGGPVTQYF. The whole variable domain, remainder taken from reference TRBV2 and TRBJ2-3, is EPEVTQTPSHQVTQMGQEVILRCVPISNHLYFYWYRQILGQKVEFLVSFYNNEISEKSEIFDDQFSVERPDGSNFTLKIRSTKLEDSAMYFCASSDWAGGPVTQYFGPGTRLTVL.

This clone was counted between two and nine times. The genes are TRBV7-2 and TRBJ2-7, with 7 bases that match TRBD2. Per germline, CDR1 SGHTA and CDR2 FQGNSA. The CDR3 extends over 15 amino acids. With V trimmed by 5 bases and J by 5 bases, 12 bases remained unmatched. The CDR3 DNA sequence: TGTGCCAGCAGCGCCGCGGGAGCGGGATCGGACGAGCAGTACTTC. Translated, it gives CASSAAGAGSDEQYF. Drawing the rest from reference TRBV7-2 and TRBJ2-7, the complete variable domain is GAGVSQSPSNKVTEKGKDVELRCDPISGHTALYWYRQSLGQGLEFLIYFQGNSAPDKSGLPSDRFSAERTGGSVSTLTIQRTQQEDSAVYLCASSAAGAGSDEQYFGPGTRLTVT.

This rearrangement joins TRBV5-1 to TRBJ1-4; the match to TRBD1 covers 9 bases. CDR1 and CDR2 from the germline V gene are SGHRS and YFSETQ. There are 14 residues in the CDR3. Trimming cost V 4 bases and J 5 bases; bases outside gene matches: 3. The CDR3 coding sequence is TGCGCCAGCAGCAGGGGACAGGGAAATGAAAAACTGTTTTTT. Its protein is CASSRGQGNEKLFF.

The sample holds a few counts of this clone. The chain has TRBV5-5 and TRBJ1-5; unclear D gene. Trimming removed 4 bases from V and 1 base from J, with 21 bases in between. Looked up from germline, CDR1 is SGHKS and CDR2 is YYEKEE (reference sequence). The CDR3 runs to 18 residues. The CDR3 sequence is CASSGVGTSGGSNQPQHF. DNA for the CDR3: TGTGCCAGCAGCGGGGTCGGCACCTCCGGAGGAAGCAATCAGCCCCAGCATTTT. The full variable domain, rest sourced from reference TRBV5-5 and TRBJ1-5, is DAGVTQSPTHLIKTRGQQVTLRCSPISGHKSVSWYQQVLGQGPQFIFQYYEKEERGRGNFPDRFSARQFPNYSSELNVNALLLGDSALYLCASSGVGTSGGSNQPQHFGDGTRLSIL.

The chain couples TRBV5-1 to TRBJ2-2; D is unresolved. The germline V gene encodes CDR1 SGHRS and CDR2 YFSETQ. The CDR3 loop spans 15 amino acids. The V end was cut by 0 bases, the J end by 1 base, with 7 bases between. The CDR3 nucleotides are TGCGCCAGCAGCTTGGCGGCGGTGAACACCGGGGAGCTGTTTTTT. This translates into CASSLAAVNTGELFF.

J is TRBJ1-2 and V is TRBV30; D not certain. The germline CDR1 and CDR2 sequences are GTSNPN and SVGIG (reference sequence). The CDR3 covers 13 residues. Trimming took 0 bases from V and 7 from J, leaving 12 bases between them. The CDR3 DNA sequence: TGTGCCTGGAGTGTATCCGGGGATATTGGCTACACCTTC. It translates to CAWSVSGDIGYTF.

J is TRBJ2-3 and V is TRBV7-2, with TRBD2 matching 10 bases. The germline gives CDR1 SGHTA, CDR2 FQGNSA. Trimming at V came to 2 bases and at J to 0 bases, leaving 5 bases not matched to a gene. The CDR3 is made up of 17 amino acids. For the CDR3, the DNA is TGTGCCAGCAGCTTAAAGGCAGCGGGGGGGAGCACAGATACGCAGTATTTT. Its translation: CASSLKAAGGSTDTQYF.

The chain links TRBV10-3 to TRBJ1-2; D perhaps matches TRBD1 (5 bases). The V and J ends lost 1 base and 6 bases respectively, with 9 bases between them. The germline gives CDR1 ENHRY, CDR2 SYGVKD. The CDR3 contains 13 residues. The CDR3 here is CAISEFEGDGYTF. As DNA, the CDR3 is TGTGCCATCAGTGAGTTTGAAGGGGATGGCTACACCTTC.

The chain links TRBV7-9 to TRBJ2-2; tentatively, D is TRBD1 (6 bases). In germline, CDR1 is SEHNR, CDR2 FQNEAQ (reference sequence). The CDR3 runs to 19 residues. The V gene lost 3 bases and the J gene lost 2 bases, with 22 bases spanning the gap. CDR3 nucleotides: TGTGCCAGCAGCTTTATGTGGGGGCCGAGAGGGGGAAACACCGGGGAGCTGTTTTTT. This gives the protein CASSFMWGPRGGNTGELFF.